This T cell receptor (beta chain) was identified in a study of T cell changes during pregnancy in multiple sclerosis. Clones were read by immunoSEQ multiplex PCR, and TCRdb kept only the in-frame ones, dropping some. Here the sample spans about 59,000 clones, about 94% being singletons. Trimming cost V 0 bases and J 3 bases; bases outside gene matches: 8. This CDR3 has 17 amino acids. Germline V CDR1 and CDR2: SGDLS, YYNGEE. This clone was recorded only once. This TCR derives from a female donor in good health, enrolled as a control in a pregnancy study. The V gene is TRBV9, the J gene TRBJ2-3, with TRBD2 matching 9 bases. This material consisted of peripheral blood, taken in the third trimester of pregnancy. The CDR3 reads CASSVGVAGEGTDTQYF. CDR3 coding DNA: TGTGCCAGCAGCGTAGGTGTAGCGGGAGAAGGGACAGATACGCAGTATTTT.